Shown below are 11 T cell receptor beta chains from a single sample sequenced in a study of blood T cell repertoires in COVID-19. Some clones are missing from TCRdb's copy, which holds only in-frame ones; the method was immunoSEQ multiplex PCR. The sample carries more than 95,000 clones, about 80% recorded once. The specimen sequenced was peripheral blood. These receptors were obtained from a man aged 55-75 years with acute or convalescent COVID-19.

The V gene is TRBV7-3, the J gene TRBJ2-1, with TRBD1 identical over 7 bases. CDR1 is SGHTA, CDR2 FQGTGA, per germline. The trim removed 5 bases at V and 7 bases at J, leaving 11 bases unmatched. This CDR3 contains 15 residues. The CDR3 DNA sequence: TGTGCCAGCAGCCGCACCGGGACAGACTTTAATGAGCAGTTCTTC. This sequence encodes CASSRTGTDFNEQFF.

The CDR3 sequence is CASSVGQYNEQFF. As DNA, the CDR3 is TGTGCCAGCAGCGTAGGGCAATACAATGAGCAGTTCTTC. The chain recombines TRBV9 with TRBJ2-1; D is unresolved. There are 13 residues in the CDR3. Looked up from germline, CDR1 is SGDLS and CDR2 is YYNGEE. Deletions cut 0 bases from V and 4 bases from J, with 5 bases between.

The chain has TRBV27 and TRBJ2-5, with TRBD2 matching over 7 bases. This CDR3 is 16 amino acids long. Germline CDR1 and CDR2: MNHEY and SMNVEV (reference sequence). V lost 7 bases, J lost 3 bases, and 14 bases stayed unmatched. The chain's CDR3 is CASNTGPGTNKETQYF. The CDR3 DNA sequence: TGTGCCAGCAATACCGGACCTGGGACTAACAAAGAGACCCAGTACTTC.

Comments on this clone: This specimen includes other DNA sequences encoding the same CDR3. The chain employs TRBV5-1 and TRBJ2-1; D is undetermined. Per germline, CDR1 SGHRS and CDR2 YFSETQ. This CDR3 has 15 residues. Trimming took off 0 bases at V and 0 bases at J, with 7 bases between the two ends. In nucleotides, the CDR3 is TGCGCCAGCAGCTTGGCGGGTTCCTCCTACAATGAGCAGTTCTTC. The encoded protein is CASSLAGSSYNEQFF.

CDR3 region: CASSKGQGAYSNQPQHF. As DNA, the CDR3 is TGTGCCAGCAGCAAAGGACAGGGGGCCTATAGCAATCAGCCCCAGCATTTT. The V gene is TRBV7-8, the J gene TRBJ1-5; 11 bases line up with TRBD1. V trimming: 5 bases; J trimming: 0 bases; junction bases outside the gene matches: 6. The CDR3 extends over 17 amino acids. Germline values: CDR1 SGHVS, CDR2 FQNEAQ. Filled out from reference TRBV7-8 and TRBJ1-5, the complete variable domain reads GAGVSQSPRYKVAKRGQDVALRCDPISGHVSLFWYQQALGQGPEFLTYFQNEAQLDKSGLPSDRFFAERPEGSVSTLKIQRTQQEDSAVYLCASSKGQGAYSNQPQHFGDGTRLSIL.

This clone has a single count. The V and J genes are TRBV28 and TRBJ2-7, with TRBD2 as a possible D gene (5 bases). V was cut by 4 bases and J by 3 bases, with 16 bases left in between. CDR3 length: 15 residues. The germline CDR1 and CDR2 sequences are MDHEN and SYDVKM. The CDR3 here is CASSSQGTSLYEQYF. CDR3 DNA: TGTGCCAGCAGTTCTCAAGGTACTAGTCTCTACGAGCAGTACTTC.

CDR3 DNA sequence: TGTGCCAGCAGCTTAGACGGGGTTTCCAGCTATGGCTACACCTTC. As protein: CASSLDGVSSYGYTF. This chain connects TRBV7-9 to TRBJ1-2; no firm D call. The CDR3 has 15 amino acids. Germline V CDR1 and CDR2: SEHNR, FQNEAQ (reference sequence). V was clipped by 1 base and J by 4 bases, with 13 bases between them.

The J gene is TRBJ2-7, the V gene TRBV7-9; D perhaps matches TRBD1 (5 bases). The germline gives CDR1 SEHNR, CDR2 FQNEAQ (reference sequence). V was shortened by 1 base and J by 7 bases, with 11 bases between the two germline ends. This CDR3 contains 13 residues. CDR3 amino acids: CASSLVGVGEQYF. In nucleotides, the CDR3 is TGTGCCAGCAGCTTAGTAGGGGTGGGAGAGCAGTACTTC.

The V call is TRBV19, the J call TRBJ2-3; no firm D call. Germline loops: CDR1 LNHDA, CDR2 SQIVND (reference sequence). There are 15 residues in the CDR3. Between the trimmed V and J ends, which lost 0 bases and 5 bases, there was a span of 12 bases. CDR3 region: CASSIDKVGGDTQYF. As DNA, the CDR3 is TGTGCCAGTAGTATAGATAAAGTCGGCGGAGATACGCAGTATTTT.

The chain couples TRBV19 to TRBJ2-2; D is ambiguous. The CDR3 contains 12 residues. The ends were cut back, 4 bases at V and 7 bases at J, with 7 bases in the middle. CDR1 is LNHDA, CDR2 SQIVND, per germline (reference sequence). The CDR3 is CASSTDHGELFF. In DNA, the CDR3 is TGTGCCAGTAGTACAGACCACGGGGAGCTGTTTTTT.

This sequence joins TRBV25-1 and TRBJ1-1; 8 nucleotides agree with TRBD1. The CDR3 runs to 16 residues. V dropped 2 bases and J dropped 5; count of bases not matched to a gene: 10. Germline CDR1 is MGHDK and CDR2 is SYGVNS. The CDR3 DNA is TGTGCCAGCAGTGAAATGCAGGCAGGGGGCAAAACTGAAGCTTTCTTT. Protein product: CASSEMQAGGKTEAFF.